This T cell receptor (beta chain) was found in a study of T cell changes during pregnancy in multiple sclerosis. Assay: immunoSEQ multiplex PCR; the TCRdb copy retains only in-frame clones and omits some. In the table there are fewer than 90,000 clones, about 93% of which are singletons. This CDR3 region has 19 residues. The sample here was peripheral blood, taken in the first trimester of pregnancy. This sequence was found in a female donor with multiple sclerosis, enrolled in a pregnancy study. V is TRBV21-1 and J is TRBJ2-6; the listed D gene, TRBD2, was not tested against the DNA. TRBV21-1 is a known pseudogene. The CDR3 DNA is TGTGCCAGCAGCACCTCCGGGACTAGCGGGAGGGGAGGGGCCAACGTCCTGACTTTC. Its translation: CASSTSGTSGRGGANVLTF.